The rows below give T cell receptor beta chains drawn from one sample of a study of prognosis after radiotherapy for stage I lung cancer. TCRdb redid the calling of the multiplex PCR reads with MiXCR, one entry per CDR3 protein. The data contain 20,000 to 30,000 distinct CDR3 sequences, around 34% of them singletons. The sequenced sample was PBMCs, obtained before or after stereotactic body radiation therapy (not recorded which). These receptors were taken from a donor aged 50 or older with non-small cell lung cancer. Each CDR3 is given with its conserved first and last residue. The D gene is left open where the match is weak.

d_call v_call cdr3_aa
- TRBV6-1 CATMGGLGQPQHF
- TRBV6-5 CASSYDRVNTEAFF
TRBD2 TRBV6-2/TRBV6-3 CASILSSGMLYDQYF
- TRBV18 CASSPPGPLPEQFF
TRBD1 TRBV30 CACRNPGGADEQYF
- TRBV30 CAWSVLSKQFF
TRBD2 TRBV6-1 CAYGLAGAKNIQYF
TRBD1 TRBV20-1 CSVGQGDREQYF
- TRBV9 CASSSQLGIYGYTF
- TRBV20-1 CSALTGTPYEQYF
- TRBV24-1 CATEGSTDTQYF
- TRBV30 CAWSGQDGSPLHF
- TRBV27 CASSSDSIVSGSAGELFF
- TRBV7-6 CASRGLAASTDTQYF
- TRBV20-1 CSARGALEQFF
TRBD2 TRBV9 CASSILGRAGELFF
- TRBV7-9 CASSLSQPSTDTQYF
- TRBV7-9 CASSPPEADSTEAFF
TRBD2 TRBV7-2 CASSWGLEGTQYF
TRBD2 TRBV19 CASSIAPSGYNEQFF
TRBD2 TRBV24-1 CATSDPVLAGGNGQFF
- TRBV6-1 CASRGVRDTNYGYTF
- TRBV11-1 CASSRVGGWYGSYEQYF
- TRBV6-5 CASSYTSQYNEQFF
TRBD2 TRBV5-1 CASSSAGGTDTQYF
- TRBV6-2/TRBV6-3 CASMTGLEQYF
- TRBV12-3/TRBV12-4 CASSYLPAGHFYEQYF
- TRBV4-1 CASSHPRGETYNEQFF
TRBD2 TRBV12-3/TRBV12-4 CASSPISGANYEQYF
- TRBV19 CASSIDPPGIPNQPQHF
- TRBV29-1 CSDPPDYRGAPHPFSTDTQYF
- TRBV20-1 CSFRDASSYEQYF
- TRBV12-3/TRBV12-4 CASSFRSVYEQYF
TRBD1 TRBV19 CASSNYYRGWNTEAFF
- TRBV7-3 CASSPDSENTEAFF